Reported below is one TCR beta chain. The sample has other DNA sequences that encode this CDR3 too. V dropped 0 bases and J dropped 1 base, with 10 bases sitting between them. The CDR3 is 16 amino acids. Germline V gene data show CDR1 as ENHRY and CDR2 as SYGVKD. This specimen comes from a study of Ad26.COV2.S vaccination and SARS-CoV-2 variants. Study-level information: Into the muscle, Ad26.COV2.S was dosed once or twice, 56 days apart.

As for treatment: around 19 received Ad26.COV2.S at low or high dose, single or two shots; several received placebo; per-sample allocation not given. Sampling was performed 63 days after the first vaccine or placebo injection. Repertoires were generated with immunoSEQ multiplex PCR, while TCRdb's copy carries only in-frame clones and drops some. The sample lists some 270,000 clones, roughly 89% seen once, with less than 3.5% in the top ten. The specimen was peripheral blood, collected in a trial of Ad26.COV2.S vaccine versus placebo. This sequence joins TRBV10-3 and TRBJ1-5; maybe TRBD1 (6 bases). This clonotype was sampled from a person aged 18 to 65 who received the Ad26.COV2.S COVID-19 vaccine or a placebo. This chain's CDR3 is CAISESGGGSNQPQHF. CDR3 DNA sequence: TGTGCCATCAGTGAGTCGGGAGGGGGAAGCAATCAGCCCCAGCATTTT.